These 6 T cell receptor beta chains originate from one sample sequenced in a study of beta chain features in type 1 diabetes. Expressed TCRB transcripts were sequenced, since all the RNA that had been isolated was reverse transcribed. Measured with immunoSEQ multiplex PCR; TCRdb has only the in-frame clones, and not every one. The sample comprises under 450,000 clones, around 16% of which are singletons, and around 0.02% rests with the top ten. What was sequenced was naive CD4+ T cells from blood. These receptors originate from a young woman in good health.

This clone has only a few counts. The rearrangement joins TRBV19 to TRBJ2-2, with TRBD2 identical over 13 bases. Germline CDR1 is LNHDA and CDR2 is SQIVND (reference sequence). This CDR3 comprises 16 residues. Unmatched junction bases numbered 7, after V lost 7 bases and J lost 5 bases. The CDR3 DNA follows: TGTGCCAGTACCTCCGGACTAGCGGGAGTGACCGGGGAGCTGTTTTTT. Protein sequence: CASTSGLAGVTGELFF.

There are a few counts of this clone. V is TRBV11-2 and J is TRBJ2-1; 10 positions agree with TRBD1. The trim removed 1 base at V and 11 bases at J, leaving 14 bases unmatched. CDR3 length: 17 residues. Looked up from germline, CDR1 is SGHAT and CDR2 is FQNNGV. CDR3 residues: CASSLVSPGQGIGKQFF. CDR3 sequence (DNA): TGTGCCAGCAGCTTAGTGTCGCCGGGACAGGGGATTGGGAAGCAGTTCTTC.

The V gene is TRBV7-9, the J gene TRBJ2-7; 7 positions agree with TRBD1. Looked up from germline, CDR1 is SEHNR and CDR2 is FQNEAQ (reference sequence). V was pared by 6 bases and J by 4 bases, with 9 bases of the junction left unmatched. The CDR3 spans 14 residues. CDR3 nucleotides: TGTGCCAGCAGGCTACAGGGGTCTCCGTACGAGCAGTACTTC. Translation gives CASRLQGSPYEQYF. The variable domain in full, completed from reference TRBV7-9 and TRBJ2-7, reads DTGVSQNPRHKITKRGQNVTFRCDPISEHNRLYWYRQTLGQGPEFLTYFQNEAQLEKSRLLSDRFSAERPKGSFSTLEIQRTEQGDSAMYLCASRLQGSPYEQYFGPGTRLTVT.

This clone showed up just a few times. The chain employs TRBV7-9 and TRBJ1-2; TRBD1 matches 7 bases. CDR1 and CDR2 from the germline V gene are SEHNR and FQNEAQ (reference sequence). Unmatched junction bases numbered 13, after V lost 8 bases and J lost 7 bases. The CDR3 contains 14 residues. The CDR3 sequence is CASVSFDREAGYTF. CDR3 DNA: TGTGCCAGCGTCTCATTCGACAGGGAAGCTGGCTACACCTTC.

This clone has more than one count but fewer than ten. This chain connects TRBV30 to TRBJ2-7; 8 nucleotides line up with TRBD1. The J segment lost 3 bases and the V segment lost 1 base, leaving 11 bases of the junction unmatched. The CDR3 contains 16 residues. Germline CDR1 reads GTSNPN; CDR2 reads SVGIG (reference sequence). Written as DNA, the CDR3 is TGTGCCTGGAGTGGTCCCGAGACAGGGGTGAACTACGAGCAGTACTTC. This codes for CAWSGPETGVNYEQYF.

This clone occurred once. CDR3 coding DNA: TGCGCCAGCAGCTTGGATGGCAGGGGGCTTGGGGAGCAGTACTTC. Translating it yields CASSLDGRGLGEQYF. The chain combines TRBV5-1 with TRBJ2-7; 8 positions match TRBD1. V trimming: 0 bases; J trimming: 7 bases; junction bases outside the gene matches: 9. Germline V gene lookup returns CDR1 SGHRS and CDR2 YFSETQ. The length of the CDR3 is 15 residues.